Listed below are T cell receptor beta chains from one sample, sequenced in a study of PD-1 blockade in classical Hodgkin lymphoma. Using immunoSEQ multiplex PCR, the repertoire was profiled, and TCRdb retains in-frame clones only, with some absent. The sample has tens of thousands of clones, 80% to 90% seen once; the top ten hold 15%. The sample here was peripheral blood mononuclear cells (PBMCs), taken at baseline. The receptors were gathered from a human donor with classical Hodgkin lymphoma. The CDR3 runs from the conserved cysteine through the conserved F or W. Fields, in order: J gene, V gene, clone size, D gene, CDR3 protein, CDR3 DNA. The D gene is left open where the match is weak. The size of a clone is reported for some rows only, either as once, few or many, or as a class for expanded clones.

j_gene: TRBJ2-3; v_gene: TRBV9; abundance: .; d_gene: .; CDR3aa: CASSVAGQKTDTQYF; CDR3nt: TGTGCCAGCAGCGTAGCGGGGCAAAAGACAGATACGCAGTATTTT
j_gene: TRBJ2-4; v_gene: TRBV7-2; abundance: few; d_gene: .; CDR3aa: CASSSFEELAKNIQYF; CDR3nt: TGTGCCAGCAGCTCCTTCGAAGAGCTAGCCAAAAACATTCAGTACTTC
j_gene: TRBJ2-7; v_gene: TRBV6-6; abundance: .; d_gene: .; CDR3aa: CASSLDGTAGYEQYF; CDR3nt: TGTGCCAGCAGTTTAGACGGGACGGCCGGCTACGAGCAGTACTTC
j_gene: TRBJ2-6; v_gene: TRBV25-1; abundance: once; d_gene: TRBD1; CDR3aa: CASSERDRAPGANVLTF; CDR3nt: TGTGCCAGCAGTGAGCGGGACAGGGCACCTGGGGCCAACGTCCTGACTTTC
j_gene: TRBJ2-7; v_gene: TRBV6-1; abundance: .; d_gene: .; CDR3aa: CASSVDGSYEQYF; CDR3nt: TGTGCCAGCAGTGTGGACGGATCCTACGAGCAGTACTTC
j_gene: TRBJ1-2; v_gene: TRBV4-1; abundance: .; d_gene: TRBD1; CDR3aa: CASSQVPQGGNYGYTF; CDR3nt: TGCGCCAGCAGCCAAGTCCCGCAGGGGGGAAACTATGGCTACACCTTC
j_gene: TRBJ1-1; v_gene: TRBV7-6; abundance: .; d_gene: TRBD1; CDR3aa: CASSLGSGRGQFITEAFF; CDR3nt: TGTGCCAGCAGCTTAGGGTCGGGCAGGGGGCAATTTATCACTGAAGCTTTCTTT
j_gene: TRBJ2-3; v_gene: TRBV6-5; abundance: .; d_gene: TRBD2; CDR3aa: CASSYSPGGGTDTQYF; CDR3nt: TGTGCCAGCAGTTACTCGCCTGGCGGGGGGACAGATACGCAGTATTTT
j_gene: TRBJ2-5; v_gene: TRBV7-2; abundance: .; d_gene: .; CDR3aa: CASSLELPRETQYF; CDR3nt: TGTGCCAGCAGCTTAGAATTGCCTAGAGAGACCCAGTACTTC
j_gene: TRBJ1-3; v_gene: TRBV5-6; abundance: .; d_gene: .; CDR3aa: CASSLVESGNTIYF; CDR3nt: TGTGCCAGCAGCTTGGTGGAATCCGGAAACACCATATATTTT
j_gene: TRBJ2-7; v_gene: TRBV9; abundance: once; d_gene: TRBD2; CDR3aa: CASSVSSIAGGSYEQYF; CDR3nt: TGTGCCAGCAGCGTTTCTAGCATAGCGGGGGGATCCTACGAGCAGTACTTC
j_gene: TRBJ2-1; v_gene: TRBV9; abundance: .; d_gene: TRBD2; CDR3aa: CASRGTRAGGPYNEQFF; CDR3nt: TGTGCCAGCAGGGGCACCCGAGCGGGGGGGCCCTACAATGAGCAGTTCTTC
j_gene: TRBJ2-7; v_gene: TRBV27; abundance: once; d_gene: .; CDR3aa: CASGGPHEQYF; CDR3nt: TGTGCCAGCGGTGGACCCCACGAGCAGTACTTC
j_gene: TRBJ2-1; v_gene: TRBV27; abundance: once; d_gene: .; CDR3aa: CASSSVQGPYNEQFF; CDR3nt: TGTGCCAGCAGTTCTGTGCAGGGTCCCTACAATGAGCAGTTCTTC
j_gene: TRBJ1-1; v_gene: TRBV28; abundance: .; d_gene: .; CDR3aa: CASRGVRTEAFF; CDR3nt: TGTGCCAGCAGGGGGGTAAGGACTGAAGCTTTCTTT
j_gene: TRBJ2-5; v_gene: TRBV9; abundance: .; d_gene: .; CDR3aa: CASSGGGTNQETQYF; CDR3nt: TGTGCCAGCAGCGGTGGGGGGACAAACCAAGAGACCCAGTACTTC
j_gene: TRBJ2-3; v_gene: TRBV6-5; abundance: few; d_gene: TRBD2; CDR3aa: CASIVRGGSTDTQYF; CDR3nt: TGTGCCAGCATAGTACGGGGGGGGAGCACAGATACGCAGTATTTT
j_gene: TRBJ1-5; v_gene: TRBV28; abundance: .; d_gene: .; CDR3aa: CASSFSNQPQHF; CDR3nt: TGTGCCAGCAGTTTTAGCAATCAGCCCCAGCATTTT
j_gene: TRBJ2-7; v_gene: TRBV6-1; abundance: few; d_gene: .; CDR3aa: CASRTQVVGGYEQYF; CDR3nt: TGTGCCAGCAGGACTCAAGTTGTCGGGGGTTACGAGCAGTACTTC
j_gene: TRBJ1-1; v_gene: TRBV10-3; abundance: .; d_gene: .; CDR3aa: CAISEAPNTGATEAFF; CDR3nt: TGTGCCATCAGTGAGGCCCCCAACACGGGGGCCACTGAAGCTTTCTTT
j_gene: TRBJ1-5; v_gene: TRBV19; abundance: .; d_gene: .; CDR3aa: CASRQGSNQPQHF; CDR3nt: TGTGCCAGTAGACAGGGTAGCAATCAGCCCCAGCATTTT
j_gene: TRBJ2-7; v_gene: TRBV9; abundance: .; d_gene: TRBD1; CDR3aa: CASSLTISGTGSGEQYF; CDR3nt: TGTGCCAGCAGCCTAACTATATCCGGGACAGGGAGCGGCGAGCAGTACTTC
j_gene: TRBJ2-7; v_gene: TRBV6-1; abundance: .; d_gene: .; CDR3aa: CASKQQQGIYEQYF; CDR3nt: TGTGCCAGCAAACAACAACAGGGAATCTACGAGCAGTACTTC